This T cell receptor (beta chain) was sequenced during a study of T cells in Graves' hyperthyroidism and ophthalmopathy. Broader study findings: From stable hyperthyroidism, ophthalmopathy was set apart by a 13 V-J model.

Amplification of TCR beta CDR3 regions was performed using RNA transcripts as template. A set of HTBI primers served as the primers for a first-round RT-PCR of the TCR CDR3. Via MiXCR, TCRdb re-called the multiplex PCR reads, giving one row per CDR3 protein. The sample yields some 490,000 distinct CDR3 sequences, about 15% seen once. This clonotype was seen at least ten times. Antigen specificity is unknown. The CDR3 loop spans 13 amino acids. Trimming left V 8 bases short and J 6 bases short, with 17 bases between. Germline CDR1 is SGHVS and CDR2 is FQNEAQ. Thyroid ultrasound, orbital computed tomography, clinical symptoms, and serum thyroxine and TRAb underpinned diagnoses.

The sequenced sample consisted of blood. The TCR sequence derives from a young woman with Graves' ophthalmopathy. The chain couples TRBV7-8 to TRBJ2-7, with D perhaps matching TRBD1 or TRBD2 (8 bases each). The CDR3 DNA reads TGTGCCAGCGACAGGGGCGGGGGGCGCGAGCAGTACTTC. Translating it yields CASDRGGGREQYF.